These 10 T cell receptor beta chains originate from one sample sequenced in a study of T cell repertoires in cytomegalovirus infection (dated by TCRdb to the late 2010s). The sequencer listed for this sample is Illumina HiSeq 1500. Through fastp at Q25 and MiXCR, TCRdb rebuilt clones from the public reads, retaining in-frame beta chains. Rows are unified per CDR3 protein, each entry keeping the most common DNA and genes. This sample gives approximately 500,000 distinct CDR3 sequences in total; 16% of them show up just once. Under 30% of the sample belongs to the ten largest clones. The sample was CD8+ T cells from PBMCs. These receptors all come from a human donor in good health (CMV status not recorded). Some clones in this sample may be carry-over from other donors' samples.

This clonotype was seen many times. The rearrangement uses TRBV6-2 or TRBV6-3 and TRBJ2-1; the match to TRBD1 covers 9 bases. V was pared by 2 bases and J by 7 bases, with 6 bases of the junction left unmatched. From germline, CDR1 is MNHEY and CDR2 SVGEGT. The CDR3 sequence is 15 residues long. The CDR3 sequence is CASSYPRTGDNEQFF. The DNA of the CDR3 is TGTGCCAGCAGTTACCCCAGGACAGGGGATAATGAGCAGTTCTTC.

CDR3 sequence: CASSLGQVGEQYF. CDR3 coding DNA: TGTGCCAGCAGCTTGGGACAGGTAGGGGAGCAGTACTTC. This chain joins TRBV7-8 and TRBJ2-7, with TRBD1 identical over 8 bases. With V trimmed by 3 bases and J by 7 bases, 5 bases remained unmatched. The CDR3 is made up of 13 amino acids. Germline V gene sequence: CDR1 SGHVS, CDR2 FQNEAQ. The complete variable domain, with remaining parts taken from reference TRBV7-8 and TRBJ2-7, reads GAGVSQSPRYKVAKRGQDVALRCDPISGHVSLFWYQQALGQGPEFLTYFQNEAQLDKSGLPSDRFFAERPEGSVSTLKIQRTQQEDSAVYLCASSLGQVGEQYFGPGTRLTVT.

The chain employs TRBV6-1 and TRBJ2-7, with a tentative D call TRBD2 (5 bases). The CDR3 has 11 residues. Looked up from germline, CDR1 is MNHNS and CDR2 is SASEGT. The V and J ends lost 5 bases and 11 bases respectively, with 13 bases between them. The CDR3 reads CASSYGEREYF. The CDR3 DNA follows: TGTGCCAGCAGTTATGGTGAGAGGGAGTACTTC.

This clonotype was counted only a few times. CDR3 residues: CASSPPQTNEQFF. The CDR3 DNA reads as TGTGCCAGCAGCCCCCCCCAGACCAATGAGCAGTTCTTC. The gene calls are TRBV9 and TRBJ2-1; D uncertain. Germline CDR1 reads SGDLS; CDR2 reads YYNGEE. The V end was cut by 4 bases, the J end by 6 bases, with 11 bases between. There are 13 residues in the CDR3.

This clonotype showed up many times. The V gene is TRBV11-2, the J gene TRBJ2-7; D not certain. V shed 0 bases and J shed 7 bases, with 19 bases lying between them. Germline lookup yields CDR1 SGHAT and CDR2 FQNNGV. The CDR3 length is 16 residues. CDR3 amino acids: CASSLEVGRQTGEQYF. The DNA for the CDR3 is TGTGCCAGCAGCTTAGAAGTCGGGCGACAAACGGGTGAGCAGTACTTC.

This clonotype was seen a handful of times. The chain links TRBV6-5 to TRBJ2-3; D call uncertain. CDR1 is MNHEY and CDR2 is SVGAGI in the germline V gene. V gave up 0 bases and J gave up 4 bases, with 14 bases separating them. The CDR3 has 16 residues. The CDR3 coding sequence is TGTGCCAGCAGTTACTCAGCCAACACGGTCGCAGATACGCAGTATTTT. Protein product: CASSYSANTVADTQYF.

With respect to this clonotype: One base away lies a much larger clone, so this may be a sequencing read error. The CDR3 reads CASSLDEGDTEAFF. Written as DNA, the CDR3 is TGTGCCAGCAGCTTAGATGAGGGTGACACTGAAGCTTTCTTT. The rearrangement joins TRBV11-2 to TRBJ1-1; D ambiguous. Germline V gene data show CDR1 as SGHAT and CDR2 as FQNNGV. V was shortened by 0 bases and J by 3 bases, with 8 bases between the two germline ends. There are 14 residues in the CDR3.

The chain uses TRBV6-1 and TRBJ1-2; 7 nucleotides align to TRBD1. The V segment lost 2 bases and the J segment 10 bases; nucleotides outside the gene matches: 13. Per the germline V gene, CDR1 is MNHNS and CDR2 is SASEGT. The CDR3 has 15 residues. The CDR3 sequence: CASSELKGGFYFYTF. The CDR3, as DNA: TGTGCCAGCAGTGAATTAAAAGGGGGCTTCTATTTCTACACCTTC.

This clonotype showed up just a few times. V and J are TRBV4-1 and TRBJ1-5; 7 nucleotides align to TRBD1. This CDR3 is 15 amino acids long. Germline CDR1 and CDR2: MGHRA and YSYEKL. Trimming at V came to 1 base and at J to 3 bases, leaving 3 bases not matched to a gene. The CDR3 DNA is TGCGCCAGCAGCCAAGCGACAGGGATCAATCAGCCCCAGCATTTT. Its protein product is CASSQATGINQPQHF.

This clonotype was seen ten or more times. V and J are TRBV27 and TRBJ1-1, with D possibly matching TRBD1 (5 bases). Germline V CDR1 and CDR2: MNHEY, SMNVEV (reference sequence). The CDR3 consists of 14 residues. The V gene lost 5 bases and the J gene lost 0 bases, with 10 bases spanning the gap. DNA for the CDR3: TGTGCCAGCAGTCGGGGGGGTGTGAACACTGAAGCTTTCTTT. This codes for CASSRGGVNTEAFF.